Presented here are 10 T cell receptor beta chains from one specimen sequenced in a study of blood T cell repertoires in COVID-19. The repertoire was sequenced with immunoSEQ multiplex PCR; TCRdb's copy has only in-frame clones and lacks some. The profile covers just over 90,000 clones, with approximately 80% appearing a single time and about 6.4% taken by the ten largest. The sample was peripheral blood. These receptors all stem from a man between 65 and 85 years old with acute or convalescent COVID-19.

This clone appeared a few times. The gene calls are TRBV27 and TRBJ1-1; D is perhaps TRBD1 (6 bases). CDR3 length: 15 residues. Trimming left V 0 bases short and J 5 bases short, with 13 bases between. Germline CDR1 and CDR2: MNHEY and SMNVEV (reference sequence). The CDR3 region is CASSLSGGLGTEAFF. The CDR3 coding sequence is TGTGCCAGCAGTTTATCGGGGGGGCTAGGGACTGAAGCTTTCTTT.

This chain connects TRBV4-2 to TRBJ2-7; 10 bases align to TRBD2. The J segment lost 6 bases and the V segment lost 4 bases, leaving 9 bases of the junction unmatched. The CDR3 totals 15 residues. In germline, CDR1 is LGHNA, CDR2 YNFKEQ. CDR3 sequence reads: CASSPGLAIVGEQYF. DNA of the CDR3: TGTGCCAGCAGCCCGGGACTAGCGATCGTGGGCGAGCAGTACTTC.

The chain is built from TRBV12-3 or TRBV12-4 and TRBJ1-1; 8 bases are shared with TRBD1. The CDR3 consists of 13 residues. V lost 3 bases, J lost 10 bases, and 7 bases stayed unmatched. CDR3 nucleotide sequence: TGTGCCAGCAGTTTCAAGGACAGGGAAGCAGCTTTCTTT. It specifies CASSFKDREAAFF.

The chain employs TRBV4-1 and TRBJ1-5; D possibly corresponds to TRBD1 (5 bases). Germline CDR1 MGHRA, CDR2 YSYEKL. This CDR3 has 20 residues. V was pared by 0 bases and J by 0 bases, with 21 bases between. As DNA, the CDR3 is TGCGCCAGCAGCCAAGATCGAGGTCGGGCAGGGCCCTATAGCAATCAGCCCCAGCATTTT. Translated, it gives CASSQDRGRAGPYSNQPQHF.

V gene TRBV19 combines with J gene TRBJ2-2; the D gene is possibly TRBD2 (6 bases). V lost 1 base to trimming and J lost 0 bases, with 9 bases between them. The V gene's germline CDR1 is LNHDA and CDR2 SQIVND (reference sequence). This CDR3 spans 16 amino acids. As DNA, the CDR3 is TGTGCCAGTAGTATAGGCGGGATCTCGAACACCGGGGAGCTGTTTTTT. This encodes CASSIGGISNTGELFF.

This clone turned up a few times. V is TRBV5-1 and J is TRBJ2-1; the match to TRBD2 covers 8 bases. V shed 4 bases, J shed 8 bases, and the junction held 11 bases outside the gene matches. Germline lookup yields CDR1 SGHRS and CDR2 YFSETQ. There are 15 residues in the CDR3. CDR3: CASSLGLAHSDEQFF. For the CDR3, the DNA is TGCGCCAGCAGCCTAGGACTAGCACATTCCGATGAGCAGTTCTTC.

This clone is a singleton in its sample. J is TRBJ1-1 and V is TRBV19, with D hard to call. Trimming stripped 4 bases from V and 5 bases from J, with 11 bases between. This CDR3 is 13 amino acids long. Germline V CDR1 and CDR2: LNHDA, SQIVND (reference sequence). In DNA form, the CDR3 reads TGTGCCAGTAGTAGTTATTCTAGGACTGAAGCTTTCTTT. Translating gives CASSSYSRTEAFF.

The sample holds one count of this clone. The V and J genes are TRBV30 and TRBJ2-2; 8 nucleotides agree with TRBD1. The CDR3 consists of 13 residues. Losses at the gene ends were 2 bases for V and 7 bases for J; bases not matched to a gene: 3. The V gene's germline CDR1 is GTSNPN and CDR2 SVGIG (reference sequence). CDR3: CAWSTGGNGELFF. DNA for the CDR3: TGTGCCTGGAGTACAGGGGGTAACGGGGAGCTGTTTTTT.

The CDR3 protein is CASSLPPHTEAFF. The CDR3 DNA is TGTGCCAGCAGCTTGCCCCCTCACACTGAAGCTTTCTTT. This chain connects TRBV5-4 to TRBJ1-1, with unresolved D. CDR1 and CDR2 (germline): SGHNT, YYREEE (reference sequence). The V and J ends lost 1 base and 3 bases respectively, with 7 bases between them. The CDR3 totals 13 residues. The complete variable domain, with remaining parts taken from reference TRBV5-4 and TRBJ1-1, reads ETGVTQSPTHLIKTRGQQVTLRCSSQSGHNTVSWYQQALGQGPQFIFQYYREEENGRGNFPPRFSGLQFPNYSSELNVNALELDDSALYLCASSLPPHTEAFFGQGTRLTVV.

The chain is built from TRBV19 and TRBJ1-5; no firm D call. V was shortened by 6 bases and J by 5 bases, with 14 bases between the two germline ends. CDR3 length: 14 residues. CDR1 LNHDA and CDR2 SQIVND come from the germline V gene (reference sequence). The CDR3: CASRSPGNDQPQHF. The CDR3 nucleotides are TGTGCCAGTAGATCTCCGGGGAATGATCAGCCCCAGCATTTT.